Following are 21 T cell receptor beta chains from one sample sequenced in a study of T cell responses to AZD1222 COVID-19 vaccine. Method: immunoSEQ multiplex PCR; TCRdb's copy keeps in-frame clones and lacks some. The table includes approximately 130,000 clones, roughly nine tenths detected once. The material sequenced was peripheral blood, taken 28 days after the second AZD1222 dose. These receptors were obtained from an adult who received the AZD1222 COVID-19 vaccine.

The chain combines TRBV2 with TRBJ2-5, with D perhaps matching TRBD1 (8 bases). Trimming shortened V by 6 bases and J by 5 bases, and 16 bases separated the two germline ends. Germline values: CDR1 SNHLY, CDR2 FYNNEI. The length of the CDR3 is 14 residues. The CDR3 sequence: CASRVDRGGETQYF. In nucleotides, the CDR3 is TGTGCCAGCAGAGTCGACAGGGGAGGGGAGACCCAGTACTTC.

This chain uses TRBV5-6 with TRBJ1-2, with D possibly matching TRBD1 (5 bases). The CDR3 consists of 14 residues. Germline V gene sequence: CDR1 SGHDT, CDR2 YYEEEE. The germline V and J ends were trimmed by 0 bases and 2 bases, with 8 bases remaining between them. This CDR3 reads CASSLVGANYGYTF. CDR3 coding DNA: TGTGCCAGCAGCTTGGTAGGGGCCAACTATGGCTACACCTTC.

The rearrangement links TRBV29-1 to TRBJ2-1, with 11 nucleotides matching TRBD2. Germline CDR1 is SQVTM and CDR2 is ANQGSEA. The CDR3 covers 15 residues. Losses at the gene ends were 6 bases for V and 3 bases for J; bases not matched to a gene: 7. CDR3 sequence: CSVAVGTSGYNEQFF. DNA of the CDR3: TGCAGCGTCGCTGTCGGGACTAGCGGCTACAATGAGCAGTTCTTC.

This clone appeared once. The chain has TRBV25-1 and TRBJ1-6; 7 bases align to TRBD1. Germline CDR1 reads MGHDK; CDR2 reads SYGVNS. The V and J ends lost 5 bases and 13 bases, in that order; junction bases with no gene match: 11. This CDR3 contains 14 residues. CDR3 coding DNA: TGTGCCAGCAGTCCCCGGGACAGCCGATATCCCCTCCACTTT. It yields the protein CASSPRDSRYPLHF.

The chain combines TRBV30 with TRBJ2-2; D gene uncertain. CDR1 is GTSNPN and CDR2 is SVGIG in the germline V gene (reference sequence). This CDR3 has 14 amino acids. The germline V and J ends were trimmed by 6 bases and 4 bases, with 15 bases remaining between them. The CDR3 reads CACNTMVTTGELFF. The DNA of the CDR3 is TGTGCCTGTAATACTATGGTGACCACCGGGGAGCTGTTTTTT.

Written as DNA, the CDR3 is TGTGCCAGCAGCCAAGGCAAGGGGGTCTACGAGCAGTACTTC. Protein: CASSQGKGVYEQYF. V and J are TRBV14 and TRBJ2-7, with D perhaps TRBD1 (6 bases). From germline, CDR1 is SGHDN and CDR2 FVKESK. V lost 1 base to trimming and J lost 3 bases, with 10 bases between them. This CDR3 has 14 residues.

This chain joins TRBV12-5 and TRBJ2-3, with unresolved D. CDR1 and CDR2 (germline): LGHNT, FRNRAP. V lost 7 bases and J lost 4, with 15 bases in between. CDR3 length: 14 residues. The CDR3 DNA follows: TGTGCTAGTGCCATGGGTGGTGCGCCAGATACGCAGTATTTT. Translated, it gives CASAMGGAPDTQYF.

The chain joins TRBV7-2 to TRBJ2-2; TRBD1 or TRBD2 may be the D gene (5 bases each). The CDR3 is 16 amino acids. V lost 0 bases and J lost 5, with 13 bases in between. The germline gives CDR1 SGHTA, CDR2 FQGNSA. The CDR3 nucleotides read TGTGCCAGCAGCTTAGCGTCACAGAGGGGAACCGGGGAGCTGTTTTTT. Protein sequence: CASSLASQRGTGELFF.

The rearrangement uses TRBV6-5 and TRBJ1-3; the D gene is possibly TRBD1 (6 bases). Trimming left V 0 bases short and J 4 bases short, with 13 bases between. In germline, CDR1 is MNHEY, CDR2 SVGAGI. The CDR3 contains 16 residues. CDR3 in amino acids: CASSYSTGRNGNTIYF. The CDR3 nucleotides are TGTGCCAGCAGTTACTCGACAGGTCGGAACGGAAACACCATATATTTT.

The chain employs TRBV4-3 and TRBJ2-3; no clear D. This CDR3 contains 16 residues. Trimming left V 0 bases short and J 0 bases short, with 10 bases between. Per germline, CDR1 LGHNA and CDR2 YSLEER. For the CDR3, the DNA is TGCGCCAGCAGCCAAGATTACCGAATGAGCACAGATACGCAGTATTTT. It specifies CASSQDYRMSTDTQYF.

The gene calls are TRBV30 and TRBJ2-3, with D tentatively TRBD2 (6 bases). This CDR3 has 12 amino acids. The V gene lost 7 bases and the J gene lost 4 bases, with 12 bases spanning the gap. Germline V gene data show CDR1 as GTSNPN and CDR2 as SVGIG (reference sequence). The CDR3 is CASSLASDTQYF. The CDR3, as DNA: TGTGCCTCCTCCCTAGCGTCAGATACGCAGTATTTT. The whole variable domain, remainder taken from reference TRBV30 and TRBJ2-3, is SQTIHQWPATLVQPVGSPLSLECTVEGTSNPNLYWYRQAAGRGLQLLFYSVGIGQISSEVPQNLSASRPQDRQFILSSKKLLLSDSGFYLCASSLASDTQYFGPGTRLTVL.

The CDR3 nucleotides are TGTGCCAGCTCACGTGGCGTCTATGCCGGGGAGCTGTTTTTT. Translated: CASSRGVYAGELFF. The V and J genes are TRBV18 and TRBJ2-2; unclear D gene. The CDR3 has 14 residues. Germline V gives CDR1 KGHSH, CDR2 LQKENI. V dropped 4 bases and J dropped 6 bases, with 12 bases sitting between them.

This chain links TRBV2 with TRBJ1-1, with 11 nucleotides matching TRBD1. From germline, CDR1 is SNHLY and CDR2 FYNNEI. The CDR3 has 14 amino acids. Unmatched junction bases numbered 9, after V lost 6 bases and J lost 9 bases. CDR3 bases: TGTGCCAGCAGCCAGGACAGGGGGCGCGTTAAAGCTTTCTTT. Translation: CASSQDRGRVKAFF.

The chain uses TRBV15 and TRBJ2-2, with 7 bases fitting TRBD1. Germline lookup yields CDR1 LNHNV and CDR2 YYDKDF (reference sequence). V lost 9 bases and J lost 1; bases outside the gene matches: 8. This CDR3 is built from 15 residues. CDR3 in DNA: TGTGCCACTCGGAACAGGGGCTTGAACACCGGGGAGCTGTTTTTT. Protein product: CATRNRGLNTGELFF.

The chain recombines TRBV6-5 with TRBJ2-1; 7 bases match TRBD1. Germline CDR1 and CDR2: MNHEY and SVGAGI. V shed 5 bases, J shed 5 bases, and the junction held 6 bases outside the gene matches. The CDR3 runs 14 residues. As DNA, the CDR3 is TGTGCCAGCAGTCGCAGACAGGGAAACAATGAGCAGTTCTTC. Protein: CASSRRQGNNEQFF.

In nucleotides, the CDR3 is TGTGCCAGCAGCCCCAAGAGGGGACTAGAGCAGTTCTTC. As protein: CASSPKRGLEQFF. V and J are TRBV5-4 and TRBJ2-1, with 7 bases matching TRBD2. The CDR3 runs to 13 residues. J was trimmed by 10 bases and V by 4 bases; bases with no gene match: 8. Germline CDR1 is SGHNT and CDR2 is YYREEE (reference sequence).

V and J are TRBV30 and TRBJ2-1; unclear D gene. CDR1 GTSNPN and CDR2 SVGIG come from the germline V gene (reference sequence). CDR3 length: 11 residues. Trimming stripped 5 bases from V and 4 bases from J, with 6 bases between. In nucleotides, the CDR3 is TGTGCCTGGTGGGCGTACAATGAGCAGTTCTTC. Its translation: CAWWAYNEQFF.

V and J are TRBV7-9 and TRBJ2-5, with 12 bases that match TRBD2. Germline CDR1 SEHNR, CDR2 FQNEAQ (reference sequence). V dropped 0 bases and J dropped 5; count of bases not matched to a gene: 10. This CDR3 region has 18 residues. The CDR3 DNA sequence: TGTGCCAGCAGCTTAGCTAGACTAGCGGGAGATTTGAGGGAGACCCAGTACTTC. It translates to CASSLARLAGDLRETQYF. The whole variable domain, filled in from reference TRBV7-9 and TRBJ2-5, reads DTGVSQNPRHKITKRGQNVTFRCDPISEHNRLYWYRQTLGQGPEFLTYFQNEAQLEKSRLLSDRFSAERPKGSFSTLEIQRTEQGDSAMYLCASSLARLAGDLRETQYFGPGTRLLVL.

This clone appeared a single time. The sample has other DNA sequences that encode this CDR3 too. This rearrangement joins TRBV5-1 to TRBJ2-7; possibly TRBD1 or TRBD2 for D (5 bases each). The CDR3 covers 14 residues. V lost 0 bases to trimming and J lost 0 bases, with 7 bases between them. Germline V gives CDR1 SGHRS, CDR2 YFSETQ. The CDR3 DNA reads TGCGCCAGCAGCTTGGTGGGGGACTCCTACGAGCAGTACTTC. Encoded protein: CASSLVGDSYEQYF.

CDR3 sequence: CASSLTGSNQPQHF. The CDR3 coding sequence is TGTGCCAGCTCACTCACAGGGAGCAATCAGCCCCAGCATTTT. The chain uses TRBV18 and TRBJ1-5; D might be TRBD1 (6 bases). The CDR3 extends over 14 amino acids. Trimming left V 4 bases short and J 1 base short, with 8 bases between. Germline assignment: CDR1 KGHSH and CDR2 LQKENI.

The J gene is TRBJ2-7, the V gene TRBV6-2 or TRBV6-3; D unclear. V was cut by 6 bases and J by 4 bases, with 10 bases left in between. CDR1 MNHEY and CDR2 SVGEGT come from the germline V gene. This CDR3 comprises 12 residues. The CDR3 sequence is CASSPDGYEQYF. The CDR3 nucleotides read TGTGCCAGCAGCCCGGACGGATACGAGCAGTACTTC.